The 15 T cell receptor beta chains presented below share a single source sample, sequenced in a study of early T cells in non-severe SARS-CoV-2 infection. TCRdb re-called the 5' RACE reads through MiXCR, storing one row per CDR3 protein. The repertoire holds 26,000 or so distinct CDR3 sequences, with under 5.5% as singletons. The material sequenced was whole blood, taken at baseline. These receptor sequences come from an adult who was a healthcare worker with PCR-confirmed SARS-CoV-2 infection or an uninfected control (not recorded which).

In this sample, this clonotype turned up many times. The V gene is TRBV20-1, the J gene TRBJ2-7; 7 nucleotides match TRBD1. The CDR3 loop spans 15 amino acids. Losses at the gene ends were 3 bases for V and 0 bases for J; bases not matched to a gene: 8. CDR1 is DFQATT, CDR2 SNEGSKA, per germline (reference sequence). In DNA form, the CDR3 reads TGCAGTGCTAGGGGGGACAGATCTTTCTCCTACGAGCAGTACTTC. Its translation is CSARGDRSFSYEQYF.

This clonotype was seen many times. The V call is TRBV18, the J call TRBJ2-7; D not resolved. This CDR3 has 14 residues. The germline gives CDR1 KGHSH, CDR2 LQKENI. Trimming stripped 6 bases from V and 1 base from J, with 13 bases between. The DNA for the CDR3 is TGTGCCAGCTCCCGTACCCCAGAATCCTACGAGCAGTACTTC. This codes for CASSRTPESYEQYF.

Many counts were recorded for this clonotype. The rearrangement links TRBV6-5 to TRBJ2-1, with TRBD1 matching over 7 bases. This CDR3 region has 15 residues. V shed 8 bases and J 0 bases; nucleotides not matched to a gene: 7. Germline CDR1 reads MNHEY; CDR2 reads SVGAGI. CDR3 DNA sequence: TGTGCCAGCTCCATCCAGGGGGACTCCTACAATGAGCAGTTCTTC. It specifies CASSIQGDSYNEQFF.

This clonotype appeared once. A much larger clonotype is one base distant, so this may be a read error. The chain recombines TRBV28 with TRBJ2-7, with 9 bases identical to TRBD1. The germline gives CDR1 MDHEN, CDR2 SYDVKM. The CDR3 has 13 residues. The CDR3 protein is CVSTPRTGAYQYF. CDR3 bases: TGTGTCAGCACTCCACGGACAGGGGCCTATCAGTACTTC.

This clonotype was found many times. This CDR3 is CASSQTGGPGNTIYF. In DNA, the CDR3 is TGCGCCAGCAGCCAGACAGGGGGCCCCGGAAACACCATATATTTT. The chain links TRBV4-3 to TRBJ1-3; TRBD1 matches 10 bases. CDR1 and CDR2 (germline): LGHNA, YSLEER. V lost 3 bases to trimming and J lost 4 bases; unmatched junction nucleotides: 3. The CDR3 has 15 amino acids.

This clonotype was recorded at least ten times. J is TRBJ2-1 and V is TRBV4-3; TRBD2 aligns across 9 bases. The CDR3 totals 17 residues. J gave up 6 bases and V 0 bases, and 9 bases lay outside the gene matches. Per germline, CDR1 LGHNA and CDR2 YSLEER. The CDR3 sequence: CASSQDYRGGAANEQFF. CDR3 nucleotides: TGCGCCAGCAGCCAAGATTATCGCGGGGGGGCCGCCAATGAGCAGTTCTTC.

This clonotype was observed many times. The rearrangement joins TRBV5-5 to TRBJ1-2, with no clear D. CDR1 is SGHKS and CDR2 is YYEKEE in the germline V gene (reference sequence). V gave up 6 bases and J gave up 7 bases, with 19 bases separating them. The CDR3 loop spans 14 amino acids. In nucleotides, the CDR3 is TGTGCCAGCACCGACACTAGCCGTTATCGTGGCTACACCTTC. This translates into CASTDTSRYRGYTF.

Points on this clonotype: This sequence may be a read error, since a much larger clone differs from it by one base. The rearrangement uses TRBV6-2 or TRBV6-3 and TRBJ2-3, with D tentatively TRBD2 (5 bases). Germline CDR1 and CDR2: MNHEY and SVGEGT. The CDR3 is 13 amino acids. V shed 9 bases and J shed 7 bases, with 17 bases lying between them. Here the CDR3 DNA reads TGTGCCAGGAGTCCAGACTACTCCTATACGCAGTATTTT. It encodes CARSPDYSYTQYF.

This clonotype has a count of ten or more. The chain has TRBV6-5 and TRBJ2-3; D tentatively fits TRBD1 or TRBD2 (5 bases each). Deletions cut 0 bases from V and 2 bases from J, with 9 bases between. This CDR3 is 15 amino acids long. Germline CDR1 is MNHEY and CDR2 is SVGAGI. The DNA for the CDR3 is TGTGCCAGCAGTTACTCCGGGACCCTCACAGATACGCAGTATTTT. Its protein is CASSYSGTLTDTQYF.

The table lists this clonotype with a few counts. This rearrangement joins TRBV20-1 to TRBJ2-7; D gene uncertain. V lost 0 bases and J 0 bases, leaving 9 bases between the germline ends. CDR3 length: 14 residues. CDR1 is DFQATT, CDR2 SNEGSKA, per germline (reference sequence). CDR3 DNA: TGCAGTGCTAGAGATCAGCAGACCTCCTACGAGCAGTACTTC. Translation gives CSARDQQTSYEQYF.

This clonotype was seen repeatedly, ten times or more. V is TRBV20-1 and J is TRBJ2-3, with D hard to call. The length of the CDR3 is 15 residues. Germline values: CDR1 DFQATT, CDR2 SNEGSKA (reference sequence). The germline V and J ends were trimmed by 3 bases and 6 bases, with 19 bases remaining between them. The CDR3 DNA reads TGCAGTGCTAGTCCCAATTTGTACAGTGAGGATACGCAGTATTTT. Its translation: CSASPNLYSEDTQYF.

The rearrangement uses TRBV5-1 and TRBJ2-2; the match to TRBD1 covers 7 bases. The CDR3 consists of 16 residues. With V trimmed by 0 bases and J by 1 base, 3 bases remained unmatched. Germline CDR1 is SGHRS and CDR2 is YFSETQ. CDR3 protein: CASSLEPGGNTGELFF. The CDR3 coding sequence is TGCGCCAGCAGCTTGGAACCAGGGGGGAACACCGGGGAGCTGTTTTTT.

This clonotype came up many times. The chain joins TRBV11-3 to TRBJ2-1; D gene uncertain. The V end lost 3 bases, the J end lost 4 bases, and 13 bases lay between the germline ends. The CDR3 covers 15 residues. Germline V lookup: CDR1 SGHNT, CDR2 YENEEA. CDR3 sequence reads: CASSFNKKIYNEQFF. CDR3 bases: TGTGCCAGCAGCTTTAACAAAAAAATTTACAATGAGCAGTTCTTC.

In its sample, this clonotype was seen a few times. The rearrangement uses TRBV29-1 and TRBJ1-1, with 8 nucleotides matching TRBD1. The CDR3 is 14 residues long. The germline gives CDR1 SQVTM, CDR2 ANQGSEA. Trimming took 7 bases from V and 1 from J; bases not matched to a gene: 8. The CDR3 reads CSGYRGIGNTEAFF. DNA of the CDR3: TGCAGCGGATACAGGGGGATTGGGAACACTGAAGCTTTCTTT.

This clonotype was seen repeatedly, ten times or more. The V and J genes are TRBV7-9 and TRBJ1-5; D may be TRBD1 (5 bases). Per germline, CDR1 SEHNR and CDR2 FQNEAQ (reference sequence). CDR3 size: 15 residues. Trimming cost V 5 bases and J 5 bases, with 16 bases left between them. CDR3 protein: CASSRGRPTDQPQHF. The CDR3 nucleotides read TGTGCCAGCAGCCGGGGACGTCCCACGGATCAGCCCCAGCATTTT.